Presented here are 3 T cell receptor beta chains from one specimen sequenced in a study of blood T cell repertoires in COVID-19. The table came from immunoSEQ multiplex PCR; TCRdb's copy has only in-frame clones and leaves some out. The data show roughly 100,000 clones, roughly 90% seen once. Sequenced material: peripheral blood. These receptors were taken from a woman aged 55-70 years with acute or convalescent COVID-19.

The chain combines TRBV6-2 or TRBV6-3 with TRBJ2-1, with 15 nucleotides matching TRBD2. Germline V CDR1 and CDR2: MNHEY, SVGEGT. The CDR3 is 18 amino acids. The ends lost 4 bases at V and 5 bases at J; junction bases unmatched: 9. Written as DNA, the CDR3 is TGTGCCAGCAGTTTCTCGCCCGGGACTAGCGGGAGGAACAATGAGCAGTTCTTC. It translates to CASSFSPGTSGRNNEQFF.

This clone is a singleton in its sample. V gene TRBV5-1 combines with J gene TRBJ1-5; tentative D call: TRBD1 (5 bases). CDR3 length: 14 residues. V lost 5 bases, J lost 2 bases, and 11 bases lay in between. Germline V gives CDR1 SGHRS, CDR2 YFSETQ. The CDR3 bases are TGCGCCAGCAGGCCCCAAGGGGGCAATCAGCCCCAGCATTTT. Residues: CASRPQGGNQPQHF. Combining the CDR3 with reference TRBV5-1 and TRBJ1-5 gives the whole variable domain KAGVTQTPRYLIKTRGQQVTLSCSPISGHRSVSWYQQTPGQGLQFLFEYFSETQRNKGNFPGRFSGRQFSNSRSEMNVSTLELGDSALYLCASRPQGGNQPQHFGDGTRLSIL.

The rearrangement joins TRBV5-1 to TRBJ1-2, with TRBD1 matching 7 bases. V was pared by 4 bases and J by 4 bases, with 10 bases of the junction left unmatched. Germline CDR1 and CDR2: SGHRS and YFSETQ. This CDR3 contains 15 residues. This chain's CDR3 is CASSPGQANSYGYTF. CDR3 DNA sequence: TGCGCCAGCAGCCCTGGACAGGCCAATTCCTATGGCTACACCTTC.